Listed below are T cell receptor beta chains from one sample, sequenced in a study of blood T cell repertoires in COVID-19. Repertoires were generated with immunoSEQ multiplex PCR, while TCRdb's copy carries only in-frame clones and drops some. Of approximately 97,000 clones in the sample, approximately 85% were seen once. Input material: peripheral blood. Every receptor here comes from a man aged 40-49 years with active or convalescent COVID-19. CDR3s include the opening cysteine and the closing phenylalanine or tryptophan.

TRBV11-1	TRBJ2-1	CASSLVRGNEQFF
TRBV6-6	TRBJ1-1	CASSTQRGTEAFF
TRBV6-5	TRBJ1-1	CASSLQGTEAFF
TRBV28	TRBJ2-5	CASSLEGGGLQETQYF
TRBV27	TRBJ2-7	CASSYKGPSSYEQYF
TRBV27	TRBJ2-3	CATNPGTGLTDTQYF
TRBV3-1/TRBV3-2	TRBJ1-1	CASSQAGGGRNTEAFF
TRBV6-2/TRBV6-3	TRBJ2-7	CASGSTSGSSYEQYF
TRBV6-1	TRBJ1-2	CASSDSGTGVRGYGYTF
TRBV21-1	TRBJ1-5	CASSKRAGGNQPQHF
TRBV11-2	TRBJ1-5	CASSLVEMQPQHF
TRBV5-1	TRBJ1-4	CASSFEGNEKLFF
TRBV10-3	TRBJ1-2	CAMKRDSDYGYTF
TRBV7-8	TRBJ1-2	CASSQSSFGYTF
TRBV5-4	TRBJ2-2	CASSFQLGELFF
TRBV6-6	TRBJ1-5	CASSYILASNQPQHF
TRBV19	TRBJ2-2	CASSEQGIGELFF
TRBV27	TRBJ1-5	CASSPTVWGGRQPQHF
TRBV5-1	TRBJ1-6	CASSRGTGEPLHF
TRBV19	TRBJ1-2	CASSGRGNYGYTF
TRBV11-2	TRBJ2-4	CASSLRGLAKNIQYF
TRBV29-1	TRBJ1-2	CSVGTGGYGYTF
TRBV5-1	TRBJ1-3	CASSLAYTGGSSGNTIYF
TRBV5-5	TRBJ2-7	CASSLSFGHHYEQYF
TRBV5-1	TRBJ2-3	CASRLTSGPLGSTDTQYF
TRBV19	TRBJ2-6	CASTARGANVLTF
TRBV25-1	TRBJ2-2	CASSVQGDTGELFF
TRBV2	TRBJ2-4	CASSTGGQLAKNIQYF
TRBV3-1/TRBV3-2	TRBJ2-7	CASSRDNSYEQYF
TRBV19	TRBJ1-1	CASSTSGQGVRTEAFF
TRBV10-1	TRBJ1-5	CASLARVRQPQHF
TRBV4-2	TRBJ2-1	CASSHFPGQGVYNEQFF
TRBV5-5	TRBJ1-2	CASSQNLQGSYGYTF
TRBV9	TRBJ2-3	CASSVEGPTTDTQYF
TRBV29-1	TRBJ2-1	CSVRGEVYNEQFF
TRBV5-1	TRBJ1-6	CASSLDGNSPLHF
TRBV19	TRBJ1-2	CASSIQGANYGYTF
TRBV27	TRBJ2-5	CASSSGLPSETQYF
TRBV6-5	TRBJ1-4	CASSYGGIDEKLFF
TRBV25-1	TRBJ1-1	CASSVPGQIEAFF
TRBV19	TRBJ2-3	CATTKWGPSTDTQYF
TRBV10-3	TRBJ1-5	CAISESTGGTTGPQHF
TRBV18	TRBJ2-7	CASSIKTYEQYF
TRBV20-1	TRBJ1-2	CSASLREGGYTF
TRBV7-3	TRBJ1-6	CASSLGGRDNSPLHF
TRBV11-2	TRBJ2-4	CASSSRPGYGSTIKNIQYF
TRBV5-1	TRBJ1-1	CASSALTGGAPEAFF
TRBV7-9	TRBJ2-7	CASSPPRAGVSYEQYF
TRBV7-9	TRBJ2-5	CASSLRTLQETQYF
TRBV5-1	TRBJ1-1	CASSAGLKEAFF
TRBV29-1	TRBJ2-3	CSVAPSTDTQYF
TRBV6-5	TRBJ2-7	CASRTFGGSEQYF
TRBV3-1/TRBV3-2	TRBJ1-1	CASSHGDSMNTEAFF
TRBV2	TRBJ1-2	CASSPEGEGVYGYTF
TRBV27	TRBJ2-4	CASSLSFGGRAKNIQYF
TRBV18	TRBJ1-3	CASSPPPTSSGNTIYF
TRBV11-2	TRBJ1-3	CASSFPRTGSGNTIYF
TRBV5-4	TRBJ1-1	CASSFGDRNTEAFF
TRBV30	TRBJ1-1	CAWSPPDTLNTEAFF
TRBV7-9	TRBJ2-6	CASSFLGANVLTF